These T cell receptor beta chains were read from a single sample in a study of shared clonotypes between healthy human individuals. The assay was immunoSEQ multiplex PCR, and TCRdb's table has in-frame clones only and misses some. The sample has approximately 95,000 clones, about 68% seen once; the top ten hold about 48%. Sample: memory CD8+ T cells sorted from blood. All receptors derive from a young man in good health. Both conserved end residues are part of each CDR3. D genes are given only for firm matches. The size entry is marked missing in some rows and otherwise reads once, few, many or a size class.

j_call v_call clone_size d_call cdr3_nt cdr3_aa
TRBJ2-5 TRBV5-1 - TRBD2 TGCGCCAGCAGCTTGGCCGGGGGGGAGACCCAGTACTTC CASSLAGGETQYF
TRBJ2-1 TRBV7-9 once - TGTGCCAGCACCCTACCCCAGGGCGATGAGCAGTTCTTC CASTLPQGDEQFF
TRBJ2-7 TRBV28 - - TGTGCCAGCAGTCTTCACTACGAGCAGTACTTC CASSLHYEQYF
TRBJ2-7 TRBV7-2 - - TGTGCCAGCAGCTTATTCCGTACAGCGAACTCCTACGAGCAGTACTTC CASSLFRTANSYEQYF
TRBJ1-5 TRBV28 few - TGTGCCAGTGGGGTTCAGCCCCAGCATTTT CASGVQPQHF
TRBJ1-4 TRBV6-1 few TRBD1 TGTGCCAGCAGGGCCGACAGGGCTTGGAATGAAAAACTGTTTTTT CASRADRAWNEKLFF
TRBJ2-7 TRBV5-8 many - TGTGCCAGCAGCCCGAGAAGCCCCCGGATCTCCTACGAGCAGTACTTC CASSPRSPRISYEQYF
TRBJ1-5 TRBV28 few - TGTGCCAGCAGTCGGGGGTTGAGCAATCAGCCCCAGCATTTT CASSRGLSNQPQHF
TRBJ2-2 TRBV11-2 once - TGTGCCAGCAGCACATCGACTGGAGGGCGGAACACCGGGGAGCTGTTTTTT CASSTSTGGRNTGELFF
TRBJ2-2 TRBV6-1 - - TGTGCCAGCAGTGAGGTGGGCCACACCGGGGAGCTGTTTTTT CASSEVGHTGELFF
TRBJ2-2 TRBV5-1 - TRBD2 TGCGCCAGCAGCTTGGAGAAACTAGCGGGAGAGACCGGGGAGCTGTTTTTT CASSLEKLAGETGELFF
TRBJ2-3 TRBV14 - - TGTGCCAGCAGCACCTGGGGGTCCGCCACAGATACGCAGTATTTT CASSTWGSATDTQYF
TRBJ2-7 TRBV13 - - TGTGCCAGCAGTGATGCAGGGGCCAAGCAGTACTTC CASSDAGAKQYF
TRBJ2-7 TRBV6-1 once TRBD2 TGTGCTAGCAGTGAACCCCAGACTAGCGGCTACGAGCAGTACTTC CASSEPQTSGYEQYF
TRBJ2-3 TRBV7-9 few - TGTGCCAGCAGCCCGGAGACGGGTTTTCCCACAGATACGCAGTATTTT CASSPETGFPTDTQYF
TRBJ1-2 TRBV28 once TRBD1 TGTGCCAGCAGTGCGAGCGGACAGGCCAATGTGGGTTATGGCTACACCTTC CASSASGQANVGYGYTF
TRBJ2-1 TRBV5-1 - TRBD1 TGCGCCAGCAGCTTTACAGGGGTTATAGTACAGAATGAGCAGTTCTTC CASSFTGVIVQNEQFF
TRBJ2-7 TRBV29-1 - TRBD1 TGCAGCGTTGTTAACAGGGGGAACGAGCAGTACTTC CSVVNRGNEQYF
TRBJ1-5 TRBV28 few - TGTGCCAGCAACAGAAGCAATCAGCCCCAGCATTTT CASNRSNQPQHF
TRBJ2-1 TRBV30 - - TGTGCCTGGGGGGACCTCTACTACAATGAGCAGTTCTTC CAWGDLYYNEQFF
TRBJ2-1 TRBV9 - - TGTGCCAGCGGGGGCAATGAGCAGTTCTTC CASGGNEQFF
TRBJ1-1 TRBV18 - - TGTGCCAGCTCACCACGAGTGGAGGTTCGAACTGAAGCTTTCTTT CASSPRVEVRTEAFF
TRBJ2-1 TRBV7-7 - - TGTGCCAGCAGCTTGGCGGAGTCATCCTACAATGAGCAGTTCTTC CASSLAESSYNEQFF
TRBJ2-1 TRBV14 - - TGTGCCAGCAGCCAAGAGAAATGGGGTGAGCAGTTCTTC CASSQEKWGEQFF
TRBJ1-1 TRBV2 - - TGTGCCAGCAGTTATGTAGGGGGCACTGAAGCTTTCTTT CASSYVGGTEAFF
TRBJ1-1 TRBV9 - - TGTGCCAGCAGCCTCGAAAAAGGGACTGAAGCTTTCTTT CASSLEKGTEAFF
TRBJ2-2 TRBV10-3 - TRBD1 TGTGCCATCAAGGGACAGGGTTTCGATGGGCTAACCGGGGAGCTGTTTTTT CAIKGQGFDGLTGELFF
TRBJ1-5 TRBV7-4 few TRBD1 TGTGCCAGCAGCTTATTAGGGGGACAGGAATGCGGTCAGCCCCAGCATTTT CASSLLGGQECGQPQHF
TRBJ2-5 TRBV29-1 - TRBD2 TGCAGCGTTGGAGGGGTTACGGGAGGGCCTGTAGAGACCCAGTACTTC CSVGGVTGGPVETQYF
TRBJ1-5 TRBV11-2 many - TGTGCCAGCAGCTTAGATGTGGGGGCCCAGCATTTT CASSLDVGAQHF
TRBJ2-1 TRBV7-9 once - TGTGCCAGCAGCCCCCCCCGGGGCAGCTCCTACAATGAGCAGTTCTTC CASSPPRGSSYNEQFF
TRBJ2-3 TRBV4-2 - - TGTGCCAGCAGCCAACAGGGGTTCGTTAGCACAGATACGCAGTATTTT CASSQQGFVSTDTQYF
TRBJ2-7 TRBV2 - TRBD1 TGTGCCAGCAGGCAAAGACAGGGCCTCTACGAGCAGTACTTC CASRQRQGLYEQYF
TRBJ2-2 TRBV6-6 - TRBD1 TGTGCCAGCAAGAAAGGGACAGGGAGCACCGGGGAGCTGTTTTTT CASKKGTGSTGELFF
TRBJ2-1 TRBV7-6 once TRBD2 TGTGCCAGCAGCCTCAATGGCGGGAGTGGGCTCGCTGAGCAGTTCTTC CASSLNGGSGLAEQFF
TRBJ2-7 TRBV6-1 many TRBD2 TGTGCCAGCAGTGGTCTAGCGGGAGACTCCTACGAGCAGTACTTC CASSGLAGDSYEQYF
TRBJ2-1 TRBV25-1 - - TGTGCCAGCAGTGATCAAGGAGGCGGAGAAGCCTCCTACAATGAGCAGTTCTTC CASSDQGGGEASYNEQFF
TRBJ2-2 TRBV6-4 many TRBD2 TGTGCCAGCAGTGAAGCGGGAGACACCGGGGAGCTGTTTTTT CASSEAGDTGELFF
TRBJ2-7 TRBV20-1 - - TGCAGTGCTTCGGTTGGATACGAGCAGTACTTC CSASVGYEQYF
TRBJ2-1 TRBV7-2 few - TGTGCCAGCAGCTCCTCCCGGGAGCAGTTCTTC CASSSSREQFF
TRBJ1-3 TRBV28 - - TGTGCCAGCAGTGCAAACAGGATCCTTGTCGGAAACACCATATATTTT CASSANRILVGNTIYF
TRBJ1-2 TRBV28 - TRBD1 TGTGCCAGCAGTTTGAGTCAGGGGGCCTCGCCCCTCTATGGCTACACCTTC CASSLSQGASPLYGYTF
TRBJ2-7 TRBV27 - TRBD1 TGTGCCAGCAAAGACAGGGTTACCTACGAGCAGTACTTC CASKDRVTYEQYF
TRBJ2-5 TRBV5-1 few - TGCGCCAGCAGCTTATTGGGGCCTGGCGTAGAGACCCAGTACTTC CASSLLGPGVETQYF
TRBJ2-1 TRBV9 medium-sized TRBD2 TGTGCCAGCAGCGTAACTCTTGGCGGGAGCTCTGCTGAGCAGTTCTTC CASSVTLGGSSAEQFF
TRBJ1-1 TRBV18 - - TGTGCCAGCTCTCGATGGGGGATGGATGAAGCTTTCTTT CASSRWGMDEAFF
TRBJ2-2 TRBV9 - - TGTGCCAGCAGCGTATCCGACAGCTACACCGGGGAGCTGTTTTTT CASSVSDSYTGELFF
TRBJ2-1 TRBV6-5 - - TGTGCCAGCAGTTGGGGACCGAGCTCCTACAATGAGCAGTTCTTC CASSWGPSSYNEQFF
TRBJ2-7 TRBV27 - TRBD1 TGTGCCAGCGGGAGACAGGGGGAGGGGTACGAGCAGTACTTC CASGRQGEGYEQYF
TRBJ2-5 TRBV19 - - TGTGCCAGTCAGAGACACGTTCAAGAGACCCAGTACTTC CASQRHVQETQYF
TRBJ1-1 TRBV7-9 - - TGTGCCAGCAGCAATGGACAATTGAACACTGAAGCTTTCTTT CASSNGQLNTEAFF
TRBJ2-1 TRBV6-6 - - TGTGCCAGCAGTCCAGGAGACCGGGCGACTAGCAATGAGCAGTTCTTC CASSPGDRATSNEQFF
TRBJ2-7 TRBV5-1 - TRBD1 TGCGCCAGCAGCACCCGGGACAGGGTATACGAGCAGTACTTC CASSTRDRVYEQYF
TRBJ2-1 TRBV19 once TRBD2 TGTGCCAGTAGTATAGGGGGACTAGCGGGAGTTGGTTCCTACAATGAGCAGTTCTTC CASSIGGLAGVGSYNEQFF
TRBJ2-7 TRBV11-2 - - TGTGCCAGCAGCCCCGGAAATGGGGAGCAGTACTTC CASSPGNGEQYF
TRBJ1-2 TRBV7-9 few - TGTGCCAGCAGCTTATCAGGGGACTATGGTGGCTACACCTTC CASSLSGDYGGYTF
TRBJ1-4 TRBV7-2 - TRBD1 TGTGCCAGCAGCTGGACAGGGGGCGTAGAAAAACTGTTTTTT CASSWTGGVEKLFF
TRBJ2-2 TRBV6-1 - TRBD1 TGTGCCAGCAGGCCGGGACAGGGGCTCGGGGAGCTGTTTTTT CASRPGQGLGELFF
TRBJ1-2 TRBV7-2 - - TGTGCCAGCAGCTTAGGCGGATTCTATGGCTACACCTTC CASSLGGFYGYTF